The present TCR beta chain was sequenced within a study of cytomegalovirus exposure and HLA in healthy donors. Study findings and constraints: For cytomegalovirus status, the classifier reportedly gave diagnoses with high specificity and sensitivity. In a later analysis, TCR association rates varied by HLA locus: DRB1 most, HLA-C fewest.

Concerning this clone itself: Its antigen is undetermined.

Both 60 Vbeta primers and 13 Jbeta primers went into the PCR. Clones were sequenced by immunoSEQ multiplex PCR, and TCRdb holds only the in-frame ones, with some missing. The sample carries fewer than 150,000 clones, 73% recorded once. Trimming removed 0 bases from V and 1 base from J; junction bases left unmatched: 3. Germline CDR1 and CDR2: SGHDT and YYEEEE. The CDR3 spans 15 residues. The chain uses TRBV5-6 and TRBJ2-5; 7 bases are shared with TRBD2. This receptor was identified in a human donor in good health. The sequenced sample was PBMCs. The CDR3 region has the DNA TGTGCCAGCAGCTTGGGACTAGCAACCCAAGAGACCCAGTACTTC. Translating gives CASSLGLATQETQYF.